Below, 15 T cell receptor beta chains from the same sample are listed, as sequenced in a study of identical twins. One entry per CDR3 protein results from TCRdb running MiXCR on the 5' RACE reads. The sample lists around 290,000 distinct CDR3 sequences, 8% to 9.5% occurring once. These sequences were also reported in another study, on yellow fever vaccine responses in identical twins.

The sequenced sample was CD8+ T cells sorted from blood. The receptor set was obtained from a woman in her late teens or twenties in good health.

The table lists this clonotype with many counts. The rearrangement joins TRBV9 to TRBJ2-7, with 9 bases fitting TRBD1. J was trimmed by 0 bases and V by 0 bases; bases with no gene match: 1. There are 15 residues in the CDR3. Per germline, CDR1 SGDLS and CDR2 YYNGEE. CDR3 in amino acids: CASSVGDRVSYEQYF. CDR3 sequence (DNA): TGTGCCAGCAGCGTAGGGGACAGGGTCTCCTACGAGCAGTACTTC.

This clonotype was seen a handful of times. As DNA, the CDR3 is TGTGCCAGCAGGTGGTCCATTCTTATCACAGATACGCAGTATTTT. This sequence encodes CASRWSILITDTQYF. The V and J genes are TRBV7-6 and TRBJ2-3; D not certain. Germline V CDR1 and CDR2: SGHVS, FNYEAQ. The CDR3 covers 15 residues. V was pared by 6 bases and J by 2 bases, with 15 bases between. Together with reference TRBV7-6 and TRBJ2-3, the CDR3 gives the full variable domain: GAGVSQSPRYKVTKRGQDVALRCDPISGHVSLYWYRQALGQGPEFLTYFNYEAQQDKSGLPNDRFSAERPEGSISTLTIQRTEQRDSAMYRCASRWSILITDTQYFGPGTRLTVL.

The V gene is TRBV4-1, the J gene TRBJ2-1; D tentatively reads TRBD1 or TRBD2 (5 bases each). The germline CDR1 and CDR2 sequences are MGHRA and YSYEKL. CDR3 length equals 16 residues. The V end was cut by 4 bases, the J end by 0 bases, with 13 bases between. CDR3 in DNA: TGCGCCAGCAGCCGAAGCTCAGGGAGCTCCTACAATGAGCAGTTCTTC. Translating gives CASSRSSGSSYNEQFF.

This clonotype turned up a few times. The rearrangement links TRBV7-9 to TRBJ2-7; D not certain. CDR3 size: 13 residues. V was cut by 5 bases and J by 0 bases, with 8 bases left in between. The V gene's germline CDR1 is SEHNR and CDR2 FQNEAQ (reference sequence). The DNA for the CDR3 is TGTGCCAGCAGCAATTGGGACTCCTACGAGCAGTACTTC. It specifies CASSNWDSYEQYF.

The V call is TRBV20-1, the J call TRBJ2-7, with D perhaps being TRBD1 or TRBD2 (5 bases each). Trimming removed 6 bases from V and 0 bases from J, with 12 bases in between. The CDR3 sequence is 13 residues long. The germline V gene encodes CDR1 DFQATT and CDR2 SNEGSKA (reference sequence). CDR3 in amino acids: CSAPGQSSYEQYF. The CDR3 DNA reads as TGCAGTGCCCCGGGGCAGAGCTCCTACGAGCAGTACTTC.

The table lists this clonotype with many counts. J is TRBJ2-5 and V is TRBV3-1, with D hard to call. The CDR3 is 15 residues long. Germline V gene lookup returns CDR1 LGHDT and CDR2 YNNKEL (reference sequence). The V gene lost 1 base and the J gene lost 0 bases, with 9 bases spanning the gap. CDR3 in amino acids: CASSQGERHQETQYF. CDR3 sequence (DNA): TGTGCCAGCAGCCAAGGTGAAAGACACCAAGAGACCCAGTACTTC.

CDR3 in amino acids: CASSPTTDIVLPDTQYF. CDR3 DNA sequence: TGTGCCAGCAGCCCCACAACGGACATCGTACTCCCAGATACGCAGTATTTT. The rearrangement uses TRBV11-2 and TRBJ2-3; D is possibly TRBD1 (5 bases). The germline V gene encodes CDR1 SGHAT and CDR2 FQNNGV. Trimming shortened V by 5 bases and J by 4 bases, and 22 bases separated the two germline ends. CDR3 length: 17 residues.

This clonotype appeared a few times. This chain uses TRBV20-1 with TRBJ2-7; 9 bases align to TRBD2. Per the germline V gene, CDR1 is DFQATT and CDR2 is SNEGSKA (reference sequence). The CDR3 contains 14 residues. The V and J ends lost 7 bases and 3 bases, in that order; junction bases with no gene match: 10. The CDR3 DNA sequence: TGCAGTGTGGACGGCGGGGGGGCCTTCTACGAGCAGTACTTC. It encodes CSVDGGGAFYEQYF.

V usage is TRBV21-1 and J usage is TRBJ1-5; no DNA check was done on the table's D call, TRBD1. TRBV21-1 is labeled a pseudogene. This CDR3 is 16 amino acids long. CDR3 DNA: TGTGCCAGCCCATTCGGGTTGGGCAGGGGAGATCAGCCCCAGCATTTT. Its translation: CASPFGLGRGDQPQHF.

The J gene is TRBJ2-3, the V gene TRBV7-8, with 10 positions matching TRBD2. V trimming: 5 bases; J trimming: 4 bases; junction bases outside the gene matches: 9. Germline V gene data show CDR1 as SGHVS and CDR2 as FQNEAQ. The CDR3 sequence is 16 residues long. CDR3 amino acids: CASSPWASGGADTQYF. CDR3 nucleotide sequence: TGTGCCAGCAGCCCCTGGGCTAGCGGGGGTGCAGATACGCAGTATTTT.

This clonotype was found many times. The chain combines TRBV5-1 with TRBJ1-5, with D unresolved. This CDR3 is 14 amino acids long. Deletions cut 0 bases from V and 5 bases from J, with 9 bases between. The germline V gene has CDR1 SGHRS and CDR2 YFSETQ. The CDR3 DNA reads as TGCGCCAGCAGCTTGGAAGGTGGGGATCAGCCCCAGCATTTT. Translated, it gives CASSLEGGDQPQHF.

This clonotype was seen at least ten times. The V gene is TRBV20-1, the J gene TRBJ2-1; D is unresolved. Germline CDR1 is DFQATT and CDR2 is SNEGSKA (reference sequence). The germline V and J ends were trimmed by 6 bases and 9 bases, with 15 bases remaining between them. The CDR3 runs to 12 residues. CDR3: CSAIGLGSEQFF. As DNA, the CDR3 is TGCAGTGCCATTGGTTTGGGCAGTGAGCAGTTCTTC.

This clonotype has a count of ten or more. J is TRBJ2-1 and V is TRBV10-1; possible D gene TRBD2, 5 bases. The CDR3 runs 15 residues. The germline V gene encodes CDR1 WNHNN and CDR2 SYGVQD (reference sequence). V gave up 10 bases and J gave up 4 bases, with 20 bases separating them. The CDR3 reads CATALVGSAYNEQFF. In nucleotides, the CDR3 is TGCGCCACCGCTCTTGTGGGGAGCGCGTACAATGAGCAGTTCTTC.

In its sample, this clonotype was seen many times. The CDR3 DNA reads TGTGCCAGCAGCCAAGATGTTACGGACCCCGGCACAGATACGCAGTATTTT. Translated: CASSQDVTDPGTDTQYF. The chain uses TRBV14 and TRBJ2-3; D unresolved. Between the trimmed V and J ends, which lost 0 bases and 1 base, there was a span of 14 bases. This CDR3 is built from 17 residues. CDR1 and CDR2 (germline): SGHDN, FVKESK.

This clonotype was counted ten times or more. The chain recombines TRBV20-1 with TRBJ2-5; 9 nucleotides align to TRBD2. The CDR3 spans 16 residues. The V segment lost 0 bases and the J segment 4 bases; nucleotides outside the gene matches: 9. CDR1 is DFQATT, CDR2 SNEGSKA, per germline (reference sequence). Here the CDR3 DNA reads TGCAGTGCTAGAGATCCAGCGGGGGGTGCTCTAGAGACCCAGTACTTC. This translates into CSARDPAGGALETQYF.